Listed here are 18 T cell receptor beta chains from one sample, sequenced in a study of cytomegalovirus exposure and HLA in healthy donors. PCR primers comprised 60 Vbeta and 13 Jbeta primers. Profiled with immunoSEQ multiplex PCR; TCRdb holds only in-frame clones, not every one. Here the sample spans 85,000 to 95,000 clones, about 80% being singletons. The specimen sequenced was PBMCs. Source of these receptors: a man between 25 and 39 years old in good health and CMV-seropositive.

This chain's CDR3 is CASSLYRGTQPQHF. In DNA, the CDR3 is TGTGCCAGCAGTTTATATCGGGGGACCCAGCCCCAGCATTTT. This chain links TRBV27 with TRBJ1-5, with a weak D call TRBD1 (5 bases). CDR1 and CDR2 from the germline V gene are MNHEY and SMNVEV (reference sequence). The CDR3 has 14 amino acids. V was shortened by 1 base and J by 7 bases, with 11 bases between the two germline ends.

The chain combines TRBV28 with TRBJ2-5; 9 bases match TRBD2. The DNA end lines up better with TRBJ2-7; the J call may be wrong. Germline CDR1 is MDHEN and CDR2 is SYDVKM. The CDR3 covers 18 residues. CDR3 DNA: TGTGCCAGCAGAGGTGGCCTAGCGGGAATCCAAATCGCCTACGAGCAGTACTTC. Its translation: CASRGGLAGIQIAYEQYF.

This clone has only a few counts. This rearrangement joins TRBV9 to TRBJ1-5; tentatively, D is TRBD1 (6 bases). The V gene's germline CDR1 is SGDLS and CDR2 YYNGEE. With 4 bases removed from V and 5 bases from J, the gap between germline ends came to 16 bases. There are 15 residues in the CDR3. In nucleotides, the CDR3 is TGTGCCAGCAGCCCGAGTTTCGGGGGGCATCAGCCCCAGCATTTT. It specifies CASSPSFGGHQPQHF.

This CDR3 reads CASSRPGGIGYTF. The DNA of the CDR3 is TGTGCCAGCAGCCGACCCGGGGGAATTGGCTACACCTTC. This chain links TRBV28 with TRBJ1-2, with D possibly matching TRBD1 (5 bases). Trimming removed 6 bases from V and 7 bases from J, with 15 bases in between. This CDR3 is built from 13 residues. CDR1 is MDHEN and CDR2 is SYDVKM in the germline V gene.

J is TRBJ2-1 and V is TRBV19, with 9 bases matching TRBD1. This CDR3 has 15 residues. From germline, CDR1 is LNHDA and CDR2 SQIVND (reference sequence). Unmatched junction bases numbered 7, after V lost 6 bases and J lost 4 bases. The CDR3 sequence: CASRLGQGPYNEQFF. For the CDR3, the DNA is TGTGCCAGTAGACTAGGACAGGGGCCTTACAATGAGCAGTTCTTC.

The chain recombines TRBV9 with TRBJ2-5, with 9 bases identical to TRBD2. The junction had 5 bases not matched to a gene; V was cut back by 0 bases and J by 5 bases. CDR1 is SGDLS and CDR2 is YYNGEE in the germline V gene. This CDR3 has 15 amino acids. For the CDR3, the DNA is TGTGCCAGCAGCGTAGCTACGGCGGGAGGGGAGACCCAGTACTTC. Residues: CASSVATAGGETQYF.

The chain is built from TRBV2 and TRBJ2-7; perhaps TRBD1 as D (5 bases). The CDR3 sequence is 12 residues long. Trimming cost V 6 bases and J 6 bases, with 12 bases left between them. Germline lookup yields CDR1 SNHLY and CDR2 FYNNEI. The CDR3 protein is CASRGLGVEQYV. For the CDR3, the DNA is TGTGCCAGCAGGGGGCTAGGGGTCGAGCAGTACGTC.

Comments on this clone: One end of the junction is discordant with germline, which a read error may explain. The V call is TRBV7-9, the J call TRBJ2-2, with D unclear. This CDR3 region has 14 residues. CDR1 is SEHNR, CDR2 FQNEAQ, per germline (reference sequence). The CDR3 coding sequence is TGTTCCAGCAGCTTAAGTAGCAACACCGGGGAGCTGTTTTTT. It codes for CSSSLSSNTGELFF.

V gene TRBV19 combines with J gene TRBJ2-1; the match to TRBD2 covers 9 bases. This CDR3 has 14 residues. Per the germline V gene, CDR1 is LNHDA and CDR2 is SQIVND (reference sequence). Unmatched junction bases numbered 7, after V lost 5 bases and J lost 8 bases. The CDR3 is CASSHSGGRDEQFF. CDR3 DNA sequence: TGTGCCAGTAGTCATAGCGGGGGACGGGATGAGCAGTTCTTC.

The chain combines TRBV19 with TRBJ2-7; D may be TRBD2 (5 bases). The CDR3 totals 13 residues. Trimming stripped 6 bases from V and 3 bases from J, with 12 bases between. Germline lookup yields CDR1 LNHDA and CDR2 SQIVND (reference sequence). CDR3 nucleotide sequence: TGTGCCAGTAGCCGGGTGGCGGGCTACGAGCAGTACGTC. Translated, it gives CASSRVAGYEQYV.

V and J are TRBV27 and TRBJ2-3; TRBD1 matches 10 bases. The V gene end was trimmed by 5 bases and the J gene end by 2 bases; junction bases not matched to a gene: 13. From germline, CDR1 is MNHEY and CDR2 SMNVEV (reference sequence). The CDR3 sequence is 18 residues long. The CDR3 DNA reads as TGTGCCAGCAGTGACCGATGGACAGGGGGGTTACTCACAGATACGCAGTATTTT. It yields the protein CASSDRWTGGLLTDTQYF.

This clone was counted a single time. The chain carries TRBV9 and TRBJ1-2, with a tentative D call TRBD1 (6 bases). Germline CDR1 SGDLS, CDR2 YYNGEE. The CDR3 loop spans 14 amino acids. V was clipped by 4 bases and J by 3 bases, with 13 bases between them. CDR3 residues: CASSPQNRDYGYTF. In nucleotides, the CDR3 is TGTGCCAGCAGCCCCCAAAACAGGGACTATGGCTACACCTTC.

The chain recombines TRBV7-3 with TRBJ2-1; D gene ambiguous. This CDR3 is 12 amino acids long. Germline-derived CDR1 and CDR2 are SGHTA and FQGTGA. V was cut by 1 base and J by 8 bases, with 6 bases left in between. The CDR3 DNA reads as TGTGCCAGCAGCTTAAGCCGGGATGAGCAGTTCTTC. Protein product: CASSLSRDEQFF.

J is TRBJ1-1 and V is TRBV6-5; no clear D gene. Looked up from germline, CDR1 is MNHEY and CDR2 is SVGAGI. The V and J ends lost 5 bases and 5 bases respectively, with 15 bases between them. This CDR3 comprises 14 residues. CDR3 in DNA: TGTGCCAGCAGTCGCTTAGCGGGTCGTACTGAAGCTTTCTTT. Translating it yields CASSRLAGRTEAFF.

V gene TRBV5-6 combines with J gene TRBJ2-7; 8 nucleotides match TRBD1. Per germline, CDR1 SGHDT and CDR2 YYEEEE. CDR3 length: 18 amino acids. CDR3 loop: CASSSPDRVGDVPYEQYV. In DNA form, the CDR3 reads TGTGCCAGCAGCTCTCCGGACAGGGTAGGAGATGTGCCCTACGAGCAGTATGTC.

Worth noting for this clone: This sample includes further DNA sequences coding for the same CDR3. The J gene is TRBJ2-3, the V gene TRBV5-1; 8 bases match TRBD2. There are 16 residues in the CDR3. Germline CDR1 reads SGHRS; CDR2 reads YFSETQ. With V trimmed by 3 bases and J by 6 bases, 12 bases remained unmatched. CDR3 sequence reads: CASSSSQTSAGDTQYF. CDR3 in DNA: TGCGCCAGCAGCTCCTCTCAGACTAGCGCTGGCGATACGCAGTATTTT.

The chain couples TRBV6-5 to TRBJ2-7; 9 bases line up with TRBD1. The CDR3 has 15 amino acids. Germline CDR1 reads MNHEY; CDR2 reads SVGAGI. The junction had 0 bases not matched to a gene; V was cut back by 0 bases and J by 0 bases. CDR3 in amino acids: CASSYSDRGSYEQYF. CDR3 sequence (DNA): TGTGCCAGCAGTTACTCGGACAGGGGCTCCTACGAGCAGTACTTC.

This clone was found once. The J gene is TRBJ2-5, the V gene TRBV14, with TRBD1 matching over 9 bases. Trimming took 4 bases from V and 5 from J; bases not matched to a gene: 8. CDR1 and CDR2 from the germline V gene are SGHDN and FVKESK. The CDR3 totals 15 residues. The CDR3 loop is CASSRAGTGWETQYF. In DNA form, the CDR3 reads TGTGCCAGCAGCCGGGCCGGGACAGGGTGGGAGACCCAGTACTTC.